The next 27 T cell receptor beta chains were all read from a single sample in a study of blood T cell repertoires in COVID-19. Only in-frame clones appear in the TCRdb table, and some are missing; sequencing was by immunoSEQ multiplex PCR. Of roughly 200,000 clones in the sample, 85% to 90% were seen once. Sequenced sample: peripheral blood. The receptor source for this set is a woman aged 55-69 years with acute or convalescent COVID-19.

The V and J genes are TRBV30 and TRBJ2-5; D might be TRBD1 (5 bases). This CDR3 contains 14 residues. V was cut by 2 bases and J by 4 bases, with 14 bases left in between. CDR1 and CDR2 from the germline V gene are GTSNPN and SVGIG (reference sequence). DNA of the CDR3: TGTGCCTGGAGTCGCACAGGCCTGGGAGAGACCCAGTACTTC. This sequence encodes CAWSRTGLGETQYF.

The chain has TRBV24-1 and TRBJ1-4; weak D call: TRBD1 (5 bases). V lost 3 bases, J lost 3 bases, and 10 bases lay in between. Germline V gene sequence: CDR1 KGHDR, CDR2 SFDVKD. The CDR3 is made up of 15 amino acids. Here the CDR3 reads CATSDAAGPNEKLFF. The CDR3 DNA follows: TGTGCCACCAGTGATGCAGCGGGGCCTAATGAAAAACTGTTTTTT.

The table lists this clone with a few counts. The chain recombines TRBV28 with TRBJ2-7; no reliable D call. This CDR3 comprises 10 residues. From germline, CDR1 is MDHEN and CDR2 SYDVKM. V was trimmed by 10 bases and J by 7 bases, leaving 11 bases between them. In DNA form, the CDR3 reads TGTGCCACCTTCGGAGAAGAGCAGTACTTC. Its protein is CATFGEEQYF. The full variable domain, its missing parts supplied by reference TRBV28 and TRBJ2-7, is DVKVTQSSRYLVKRTGEKVFLECVQDMDHENMFWYRQDPGLGLRLIYFSYDVKMKEKGDIPEGYSVSREKKERFSLILESASTNQTSMYLCATFGEEQYFGPGTRLTVT.

This clone was detected only once. V and J are TRBV25-1 and TRBJ1-1, with 7 bases identical to TRBD1. Germline CDR1 is MGHDK and CDR2 is SYGVNS. Trimming cost V 4 bases and J 1 base; bases outside gene matches: 3. The CDR3 loop spans 14 amino acids. CDR3 sequence: CASSVTGRNTEAFF. CDR3 sequence (DNA): TGTGCCAGCAGTGTGACAGGGCGGAACACTGAAGCTTTCTTT.

V is TRBV9 and J is TRBJ2-5; TRBD2 matches 8 bases. This CDR3 is built from 14 residues. V shed 3 bases, J shed 7 bases, and the junction held 8 bases outside the gene matches. Germline CDR1 is SGDLS and CDR2 is YYNGEE. In nucleotides, the CDR3 is TGTGCCAGCAGCGCTATAGCGGGATCAGGGACCCAGTACTTC. Protein sequence: CASSAIAGSGTQYF.

The gene calls are TRBV11-2 and TRBJ1-1, with 7 bases identical to TRBD1. The CDR3 runs 14 residues. CDR1 is SGHAT, CDR2 FQNNGV, per germline. Trimming removed 1 base from V and 4 bases from J; junction bases left unmatched: 3. The CDR3 spells CASSLGQGFTEAFF. CDR3 nucleotides: TGTGCCAGCAGCTTAGGACAGGGCTTCACTGAAGCTTTCTTT.

This clone was recorded once. The chain is built from TRBV6-5 and TRBJ1-5; no clear D gene. The CDR3 consists of 15 residues. V lost 1 base and J lost 0, with 7 bases in between. From germline, CDR1 is MNHEY and CDR2 SVGAGI. The CDR3 DNA is TGTGCCAGCAGTTACTTAGAATATAGCAATCAGCCCCAGCATTTT. Protein: CASSYLEYSNQPQHF.

This chain connects TRBV7-6 to TRBJ2-7; TRBD1 aligns across 7 bases. Germline CDR1 reads SGHVS; CDR2 reads FNYEAQ. The CDR3 runs to 14 residues. The trim removed 3 bases at V and 3 bases at J, leaving 5 bases unmatched. The CDR3 reads CASSLPGQNYEQYF. The CDR3 coding sequence is TGTGCCAGCAGCTTGCCGGGACAGAACTACGAGCAGTACTTC.

The rearrangement links TRBV3-1 (or the pseudogene TRBV3-2) to TRBJ1-3, with D unresolved. The V and J ends lost 1 base and 1 base respectively, with 14 bases between them. The CDR3 is made up of 17 amino acids. Germline CDR1 LGHDT, CDR2 YNNKEL (reference sequence). This chain's CDR3 is CASSQGANGWSGNTIYF. The CDR3, as DNA: TGTGCCAGCAGCCAAGGAGCGAACGGGTGGTCTGGAAACACCATATATTTT.

This clone appeared a few times. The chain recombines TRBV5-1 with TRBJ2-2; TRBD2 aligns across 9 bases. V lost 2 bases and J lost 0; bases outside the gene matches: 2. Germline V gives CDR1 SGHRS, CDR2 YFSETQ. This CDR3 is built from 16 residues. CDR3 DNA sequence: TGCGCCAGCAGCTTACTAGCGGGCGCGAACACCGGGGAGCTGTTTTTT. As protein: CASSLLAGANTGELFF. Full variable domain (missing parts from reference TRBV5-1 and TRBJ2-2): KAGVTQTPRYLIKTRGQQVTLSCSPISGHRSVSWYQQTPGQGLQFLFEYFSETQRNKGNFPGRFSGRQFSNSRSEMNVSTLELGDSALYLCASSLLAGANTGELFFGEGSRLTVL.

In regard to this clone: Other DNA sequences in the sample encode the same CDR3. The chain is built from TRBV3-1 (or the pseudogene TRBV3-2) and TRBJ1-5, with 8 positions matching TRBD1. CDR1 is LGHDT, CDR2 YNNKEL, per germline (reference sequence). The ends lost 4 bases at V and 5 bases at J; junction bases unmatched: 1. The CDR3 runs 13 residues. CDR3 bases: TGTGCCAGCAGCCCGACAGGGGATCAGCCCCAGCATTTT. It translates to CASSPTGDQPQHF.

V and J are TRBV5-6 and TRBJ2-1; 8 bases align to TRBD2. CDR3 length: 15 residues. Germline lookup yields CDR1 SGHDT and CDR2 YYEEEE. V trimming: 0 bases; J trimming: 5 bases; junction bases outside the gene matches: 4. This CDR3 reads CASSLVLAAHNEQFF. In DNA form, the CDR3 reads TGTGCCAGCAGCTTGGTACTAGCGGCGCACAATGAGCAGTTCTTC.

This chain joins TRBV10-3 and TRBJ2-2; the match to TRBD1 covers 10 bases. The CDR3 spans 17 residues. The V gene's germline CDR1 is ENHRY and CDR2 SYGVKD. J gave up 9 bases and V 0 bases, and 10 bases lay outside the gene matches. The CDR3 nucleotides read TGTGCCATCAGTGAGTCCCCGGACAGGGGGACCTCACGGGAGCTGTTTTTT. Translating gives CAISESPDRGTSRELFF.

The CDR3 DNA sequence: TGTGCCAGCTCACCGGGACAGCAGAATTCACCCCTCCACTTT. Translation gives CASSPGQQNSPLHF. J is TRBJ1-6 and V is TRBV18; the match to TRBD1 covers 7 bases. Trimming at V came to 3 bases and at J to 7 bases, leaving 3 bases not matched to a gene. Germline V gives CDR1 KGHSH, CDR2 LQKENI. The CDR3 is made up of 14 amino acids. The whole variable domain, remainder taken from reference TRBV18 and TRBJ1-6, is NAGVMQNPRHLVRRRGQEARLRCSPMKGHSHVYWYRQLPEEGLKFMVYLQKENIIDESGMPKERFSAEFPKEGPSILRIQQVVRGDSAAYFCASSPGQQNSPLHFGNGTRLTVT.

The chain links TRBV27 to TRBJ2-1; 9 bases map to TRBD2. The V gene end was trimmed by 8 bases and the J gene end by 2 bases; junction bases not matched to a gene: 7. The CDR3 is 15 residues long. Germline values: CDR1 MNHEY, CDR2 SMNVEV (reference sequence). The CDR3 bases are TGTGCCAGCGGTAACGTAGCGGGGGCCTACAATGAGCAGTTCTTC. This codes for CASGNVAGAYNEQFF.

The rearrangement joins TRBV5-1 to TRBJ2-7, with D maybe TRBD1 (7 bases). Germline CDR1 and CDR2: SGHRS and YFSETQ. V lost 4 bases and J 6 bases, leaving 17 bases between the germline ends. CDR3 length: 14 residues. CDR3: CASSIGGGGLEQYF. CDR3 coding DNA: TGCGCCAGCAGCATCGGTGGAGGGGGCCTCGAGCAGTACTTC.

The chain links TRBV9 to TRBJ2-1, with 10 bases identical to TRBD1. V was clipped by 4 bases and J by 8 bases; unmatched bases: 12. This CDR3 spans 16 amino acids. Germline values: CDR1 SGDLS, CDR2 YYNGEE. CDR3 region: CASSLQGTGVPHEQFF. The CDR3 nucleotides read TGTGCCAGCAGCCTGCAGGGGACAGGGGTACCTCATGAGCAGTTCTTC.

As DNA, the CDR3 is TGTGCCAGCAGCTTAGCGGACTCTTCCTCGGGGTTGGAGCAGTACTTC. Translated: CASSLADSSSGLEQYF. This rearrangement joins TRBV7-6 to TRBJ2-7; perhaps TRBD2 as D (5 bases). Per germline, CDR1 SGHVS and CDR2 FNYEAQ. CDR3 length: 16 residues. V was shortened by 0 bases and J by 7 bases, with 19 bases between the two germline ends. The entire variable domain, with the rest obtained from reference TRBV7-6 and TRBJ2-7, is as follows: GAGVSQSPRYKVTKRGQDVALRCDPISGHVSLYWYRQALGQGPEFLTYFNYEAQQDKSGLPNDRFSAERPEGSISTLTIQRTEQRDSAMYRCASSLADSSSGLEQYFGPGTRLTVT.

The genes are TRBV30 and TRBJ2-2, with 7 bases aligning to TRBD1. V lost 2 bases and J lost 0; bases outside the gene matches: 6. This CDR3 contains 16 residues. CDR1 GTSNPN and CDR2 SVGIG come from the germline V gene (reference sequence). The CDR3 region has the DNA TGTGCCTGGAGTCCACTCGGACAGGCGAACACCGGGGAGCTGTTTTTT. Translated, it gives CAWSPLGQANTGELFF.

This chain links TRBV28 with TRBJ2-1; TRBD2 matches at 10 bases. The V gene's germline CDR1 is MDHEN and CDR2 SYDVKM. This CDR3 comprises 14 residues. The junction had 7 bases not matched to a gene; V was cut back by 8 bases and J by 6 bases. Here the CDR3 DNA reads TGTGCCAGCCGAGCGGGAGGGAACACCAATGAGCAGTTCTTC. This sequence encodes CASRAGGNTNEQFF. Together with reference TRBV28 and TRBJ2-1, the CDR3 gives the full variable domain: DVKVTQSSRYLVKRTGEKVFLECVQDMDHENMFWYRQDPGLGLRLIYFSYDVKMKEKGDIPEGYSVSREKKERFSLILESASTNQTSMYLCASRAGGNTNEQFFGPGTRLTVL.

The chain is built from TRBV18 and TRBJ1-2, with 8 bases matching TRBD1. CDR3 size: 16 residues. Germline CDR1 KGHSH, CDR2 LQKENI. V dropped 0 bases and J dropped 7; count of bases not matched to a gene: 10. CDR3 nucleotides: TGTGCCAGCTCACCACCGCAGAACAGGGGGATTGGTGGCTACACCTTC. Encoded protein: CASSPPQNRGIGGYTF.

This chain uses TRBV28 with TRBJ2-2; D perhaps matches TRBD1 (5 bases). The CDR3 length is 15 residues. CDR1 is MDHEN, CDR2 SYDVKM, per germline. The V and J ends lost 5 bases and 13 bases respectively, with 23 bases between them. The CDR3 DNA sequence: TGTGCCAGCAGTCGCTACCTTCCAGGGCCCGGTGCGCTGTTTTTT. It codes for CASSRYLPGPGALFF.

The V and J genes are TRBV19 and TRBJ1-1; D gene ambiguous. Germline V gene data show CDR1 as LNHDA and CDR2 as SQIVND (reference sequence). CDR3 length equals 14 residues. Between the trimmed V and J ends, which lost 3 bases and 1 base, there was a span of 9 bases. The CDR3 DNA reads as TGTGCCAGTAGTATGACGAGGAGGAACACTGAAGCTTTCTTT. Translating gives CASSMTRRNTEAFF.

The CDR3 loop reads CASSTRTSGFSGETQYF. The CDR3 DNA reads TGTGCCAGCTCAACCCGGACTAGCGGGTTCAGCGGGGAGACCCAGTACTTC. This chain connects TRBV7-9 to TRBJ2-5; the match to TRBD2 covers 11 bases. Germline V gives CDR1 SEHNR, CDR2 FQNEAQ (reference sequence). The CDR3 spans 17 residues. The V segment lost 8 bases and the J segment 5 bases; nucleotides outside the gene matches: 16. Filled out from reference TRBV7-9 and TRBJ2-5, the complete variable domain reads DTGVSQNPRHKITKRGQNVTFRCDPISEHNRLYWYRQTLGQGPEFLTYFQNEAQLEKSRLLSDRFSAERPKGSFSTLEIQRTEQGDSAMYLCASSTRTSGFSGETQYFGPGTRLLVL.

The chain joins TRBV2 to TRBJ1-1; no definite D call. Between the trimmed V and J ends, which lost 3 bases and 0 bases, there was a span of 8 bases. Germline CDR1 is SNHLY and CDR2 is FYNNEI. The CDR3 spans 14 residues. CDR3 bases: TGTGCCAGCAGTGAGGGCCCCATGAACACTGAAGCTTTCTTT. It encodes CASSEGPMNTEAFF.

The V call is TRBV4-1, the J call TRBJ1-3; no clear D gene. The germline V gene encodes CDR1 MGHRA and CDR2 YSYEKL. Trimming removed 6 bases from V and 0 bases from J, with 9 bases in between. CDR3 length: 14 amino acids. CDR3 sequence reads: CASSLQVSGNTIYF. CDR3 bases: TGCGCCAGCAGTCTCCAGGTCTCTGGAAACACCATATATTTT.

As to this clone: A read error may account for a junction end that differs from germline. The V gene is TRBV25-1, the J gene TRBJ1-2, with 8 bases matching TRBD1. The CDR3 has 15 amino acids. Germline CDR1 and CDR2: MGHDK and SYGVNS. CDR3 bases: TGTGCCAGCAGTGAACTTTTAGCACAGGGGGGGACTTTTAGCTTC. This sequence encodes CASSELLAQGGTFSF.